This T cell receptor beta chain was captured by sequencing in a study of OX40 agonist ivuxolimab in advanced cancers. Study-wide context: Averaging about 60 years in age, with a range of about 20 to 90, the cohort was around 87% male. Patients achieving partial responses numbered three: one hepatocellular carcinoma case and two cutaneous melanoma cases. Participants could have had prior anti-PD-1, anti-PD-L1 or anti-CTLA-4 therapy, and 40% had some. Study-level findings and limits: The specificity for antigen of the expanded peripheral T cells was not determined.

Regarding this clone: Its cognate antigen is unknown.

Trimming removed 3 bases at V and 4 bases at J, with 16 bases between. The germline gives CDR1 SGDLS, CDR2 YYNGEE. The CDR3 totals 15 residues. The method was immunoSEQ multiplex PCR; TCRdb's version includes in-frame clones alone and lacks a portion of them. The sample consists of under 200,000 clones, roughly 94% of them appearing once. The origin of this receptor is an adult with an advanced solid tumor such as melanoma, head and neck, liver or kidney cancer. The V call is TRBV9, the J call TRBJ1-2; D ambiguous. This material consisted of CD4+ or CD8+ T cells sorted from blood, taken in a trial of the OX40 agonist ivuxolimab. In nucleotides, the CDR3 is TGTGCCAGCAGCGGAGGAGCGCTAGGGTCCTATGGCTACACCTTC. It is translated as CASSGGALGSYGYTF.